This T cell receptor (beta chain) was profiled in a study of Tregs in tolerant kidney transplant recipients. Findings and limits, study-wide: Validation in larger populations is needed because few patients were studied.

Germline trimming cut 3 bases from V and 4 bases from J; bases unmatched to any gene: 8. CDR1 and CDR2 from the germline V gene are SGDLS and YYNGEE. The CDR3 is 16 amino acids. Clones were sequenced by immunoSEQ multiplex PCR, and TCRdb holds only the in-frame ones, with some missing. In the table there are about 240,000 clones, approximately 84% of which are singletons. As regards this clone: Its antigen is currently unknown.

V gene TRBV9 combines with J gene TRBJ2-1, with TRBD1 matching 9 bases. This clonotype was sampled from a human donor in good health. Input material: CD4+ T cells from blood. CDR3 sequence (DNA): TGTGCCAGCAGCGGCACAGGGGGCCGTTTTTACAATGAGCAGTTCTTC. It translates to CASSGTGGRFYNEQFF.